These T cell receptor beta chains were read from a single sample in a study of cytomegalovirus exposure and HLA in healthy donors. Generated by immunoSEQ multiplex PCR, the TCRdb table keeps only in-frame clones and is missing some. The top ten clones hold approximately 2.1% of a sample with around 91,000 clones, about 81% of them seen once. Sample: PBMCs. The receptors stem from a man between 18 and 29 years old in good health and CMV-seronegative. Each CDR3 is given with its conserved first and last residue. Fields, in order: D gene, V gene, J gene, CDR3 length, clone size, CDR3 DNA, CDR3 protein. The D gene is left open where the match is weak. Clone size is not always given. Where it is, it says once, few, many or a class for expanded clones.

d_call: .
v_call: TRBV7-2
j_call: TRBJ1-5
cdr3_length: 16
clone_size: .
cdr3_nt: TGTGCCAGCAGCTTCCAGTCATCATCTTTTAATCAGCCCCAGCATTTT
cdr3_aa: CASSFQSSSFNQPQHF

d_call: TRBD1
v_call: TRBV7-9
j_call: TRBJ1-3
cdr3_length: 14
clone_size: .
cdr3_nt: TGTGCCAGCAGCCTCGACAGGGAGCGAAACACCATATATTTT
cdr3_aa: CASSLDRERNTIYF

d_call: .
v_call: TRBV5-1
j_call: TRBJ2-1
cdr3_length: 15
clone_size: .
cdr3_nt: TGCGCCAGCAGCTTTACCGGGACTGACTACAATGAGCAGTTCTTC
cdr3_aa: CASSFTGTDYNEQFF

d_call: .
v_call: TRBV5-1
j_call: TRBJ2-3
cdr3_length: 14
clone_size: .
cdr3_nt: TGCGCCAGCAGCTCTAGCAGATCCACAGATACGCAGTATTTT
cdr3_aa: CASSSSRSTDTQYF

d_call: TRBD2
v_call: TRBV4-1
j_call: TRBJ2-3
cdr3_length: 15
clone_size: .
cdr3_nt: TGCGCCAGCAGCCCGGGACTAGCGGTCACAGATACGCAGTATTTT
cdr3_aa: CASSPGLAVTDTQYF

d_call: TRBD1
v_call: TRBV27
j_call: TRBJ2-7
cdr3_length: 15
clone_size: .
cdr3_nt: TGTGCCAGCAGCCACAGCCGGGACAGATCCTACGAGCAGTACTTC
cdr3_aa: CASSHSRDRSYEQYF

d_call: .
v_call: TRBV28
j_call: TRBJ2-1
cdr3_length: 13
clone_size: .
cdr3_nt: TGTGCCAGCAGTTTACTCGGGTACAATGAGCAGTTCTTC
cdr3_aa: CASSLLGYNEQFF

d_call: TRBD1
v_call: TRBV19
j_call: TRBJ1-5
cdr3_length: 15
clone_size: .
cdr3_nt: TGTGCCAGTAGTATTCGGGGACAGGGGAACCAGCCCCAGCATTTT
cdr3_aa: CASSIRGQGNQPQHF

d_call: .
v_call: TRBV13
j_call: TRBJ1-1
cdr3_length: 13
clone_size: .
cdr3_nt: TGTGCCAGCAGCTTAGTGAGGCAGGGGGAAGCTTTCTTT
cdr3_aa: CASSLVRQGEAFF

d_call: TRBD1
v_call: TRBV28
j_call: TRBJ2-7
cdr3_length: 16
clone_size: few
cdr3_nt: TGTGCCAGCACACAAAGACAGGGGTGGGGATCCTACGAGCAGTACTTC
cdr3_aa: CASTQRQGWGSYEQYF

d_call: TRBD1
v_call: TRBV29-1
j_call: TRBJ2-7
cdr3_length: 11
clone_size: .
cdr3_nt: TGCAGCGTTCGACAGGGGGGGGAGCAGTACTTC
cdr3_aa: CSVRQGGEQYF

d_call: .
v_call: TRBV5-4
j_call: TRBJ1-3
cdr3_length: 16
clone_size: few
cdr3_nt: TGTGCCAGCAGCTTGGGTGCGGGGGCATCTGGAAACACCATATATTTT
cdr3_aa: CASSLGAGASGNTIYF

d_call: .
v_call: TRBV18
j_call: TRBJ2-1
cdr3_length: 16
clone_size: .
cdr3_nt: TGTGCCAGCTCACCAGTGGGGCAGAGAAACCGCAATGAGCAGTTCTTC
cdr3_aa: CASSPVGQRNRNEQFF

d_call: .
v_call: TRBV7-8
j_call: TRBJ1-4
cdr3_length: 15
clone_size: .
cdr3_nt: TGTGCCAGCAGTAATCCTTCTTCAACTAATGAAAAACTGTTTTTT
cdr3_aa: CASSNPSSTNEKLFF

d_call: .
v_call: TRBV5-6
j_call: TRBJ1-1
cdr3_length: 13
clone_size: .
cdr3_nt: TGTGCCAGCAGGACGTCAGGGTTTACTGAAGCTTTCTTT
cdr3_aa: CASRTSGFTEAFF

d_call: TRBD1
v_call: TRBV29-1
j_call: TRBJ2-1
cdr3_length: 16
clone_size: few
cdr3_nt: TGCAGCGTTGGCCCACAGGGGATTAATCACCACAATGAGCAGTTCTTC
cdr3_aa: CSVGPQGINHHNEQFF

d_call: .
v_call: TRBV10-3
j_call: TRBJ1-2
cdr3_length: 15
clone_size: .
cdr3_nt: TGTGCCATCAGGGTGGGGGGGGCTGGCGGCTATGGCTACACCTTC
cdr3_aa: CAIRVGGAGGYGYTF

d_call: .
v_call: TRBV6-1
j_call: TRBJ2-2
cdr3_length: 15
clone_size: .
cdr3_nt: TGTGCCAGCAGTGGGTTGGGACTCGACACCGGGGAGCTGTTTTTT
cdr3_aa: CASSGLGLDTGELFF

d_call: .
v_call: TRBV11-2
j_call: TRBJ2-3
cdr3_length: 14
clone_size: .
cdr3_nt: TGTGCCAGCAGCGATTGGACTGACTCAGATACGCAGTATTTT
cdr3_aa: CASSDWTDSDTQYF

d_call: .
v_call: TRBV6-5
j_call: TRBJ2-1
cdr3_length: 14
clone_size: .
cdr3_nt: TGTGCCAGCAGTTACGCGACAGCTTACAATGAGCAGTTCTTC
cdr3_aa: CASSYATAYNEQFF

d_call: .
v_call: TRBV5-6
j_call: TRBJ1-2
cdr3_length: 13
clone_size: .
cdr3_nt: TGTGCCAGCAGCTCTGGCCCTAACTATGGCTACACCTTC
cdr3_aa: CASSSGPNYGYTF

d_call: .
v_call: TRBV14
j_call: TRBJ2-1
cdr3_length: 14
clone_size: .
cdr3_nt: TGTGCCAGCAGCCAAGAACTAGCCAACAATGAGCAGTTCTTC
cdr3_aa: CASSQELANNEQFF

d_call: TRBD1
v_call: TRBV6-5
j_call: TRBJ1-5
cdr3_length: 15
clone_size: .
cdr3_nt: TGTGCCAGCAGTCCCGGGACAGCAAGCAATCAGCCCCAGCATTTT
cdr3_aa: CASSPGTASNQPQHF

d_call: .
v_call: TRBV29-1
j_call: TRBJ1-1
cdr3_length: 14
clone_size: .
cdr3_nt: TGCAGCGTATTCCGACAGGCGCCGAACACTGAAGCTTTCTTT
cdr3_aa: CSVFRQAPNTEAFF

d_call: .
v_call: TRBV6-5
j_call: TRBJ1-2
cdr3_length: 13
clone_size: once
cdr3_nt: TGTGCCAGCAGTCTACAGGGCCACTATGGCTACACCTTC
cdr3_aa: CASSLQGHYGYTF

d_call: .
v_call: TRBV30
j_call: TRBJ1-5
cdr3_length: 14
clone_size: few
cdr3_nt: TGTGCCTGGAGTGCTCTCCTAAGCAATCAGCCCCAGCATTTT
cdr3_aa: CAWSALLSNQPQHF

d_call: .
v_call: TRBV28
j_call: TRBJ2-1
cdr3_length: 13
clone_size: .
cdr3_nt: TGTGCCAGCAGGGACACAGGATACAATGAGCAGTTCTTC
cdr3_aa: CASRDTGYNEQFF

d_call: .
v_call: TRBV19
j_call: TRBJ2-1
cdr3_length: 12
clone_size: .
cdr3_nt: TGTGCCAGTAGTAAGCGAAACAATGAGCAGTTCTTC
cdr3_aa: CASSKRNNEQFF

d_call: .
v_call: TRBV19
j_call: TRBJ1-1
cdr3_length: 14
clone_size: .
cdr3_nt: TGTGCCAGTAATGTTCGGCAGCCTGGATCGAGGGCTTTCTTT
cdr3_aa: CASNVRQPGSRAFF

d_call: TRBD1
v_call: TRBV6-1
j_call: TRBJ2-4
cdr3_length: 13
clone_size: .
cdr3_nt: TGTGCCAGCAGTCCGGGACAGGGGAACATTCAGTACTTC
cdr3_aa: CASSPGQGNIQYF

d_call: TRBD2
v_call: TRBV6-5
j_call: TRBJ2-1
cdr3_length: 15
clone_size: .
cdr3_nt: TGTGCCAGCAGTTACGGGACTAGCGAATACAATGAGCAGTTCTTC
cdr3_aa: CASSYGTSEYNEQFF

d_call: TRBD1
v_call: TRBV5-8
j_call: TRBJ2-7
cdr3_length: 15
clone_size: .
cdr3_nt: TGTGCCAGCAGCCCCACCGGGACAGGGACCCACGAGCAGTACTTC
cdr3_aa: CASSPTGTGTHEQYF

d_call: .
v_call: TRBV21-1
j_call: TRBJ1-1
cdr3_length: 11
clone_size: few
cdr3_nt: TGTGCCAGCGGGGCAGCCCATGAAGCTTTCTTT
cdr3_aa: CASGAAHEAFF

d_call: .
v_call: TRBV29-1
j_call: TRBJ1-1
cdr3_length: 17
clone_size: .
cdr3_nt: TGCAGCGTTGGACAGGTCCCTTACCCGCGGATGAACACTGAAGCTTTCTTT
cdr3_aa: CSVGQVPYPRMNTEAFF

d_call: TRBD2
v_call: TRBV6-5
j_call: TRBJ2-7
cdr3_length: 14
clone_size: .
cdr3_nt: TGTGCCAGCAGTAGGACTAGCGGGAACTACGAGCAGTACTTC
cdr3_aa: CASSRTSGNYEQYF

d_call: .
v_call: TRBV7-9
j_call: TRBJ1-2
cdr3_length: 14
clone_size: .
cdr3_nt: TGTGCCAGCAGCTTGTTTGAGGGCGCCGATGGCTACACCTTC
cdr3_aa: CASSLFEGADGYTF

d_call: .
v_call: TRBV19
j_call: TRBJ2-1
cdr3_length: 14
clone_size: .
cdr3_nt: TGTGCCAGTAGTAGCGGGGCCCCGAACAATGAGCAGTTCTTC
cdr3_aa: CASSSGAPNNEQFF

d_call: .
v_call: TRBV7-9
j_call: TRBJ2-2
cdr3_length: 16
clone_size: .
cdr3_nt: TGTGCCAGCAGCCCCACCGCTAGCTCGAGCACCGGGGAGCTGTTTTTT
cdr3_aa: CASSPTASSSTGELFF

d_call: .
v_call: TRBV5-1
j_call: TRBJ2-6
cdr3_length: 14
clone_size: .
cdr3_nt: TGCGCCAGCAGCTCCAGTGGCGGGGCCAACGTCCTGACTTTC
cdr3_aa: CASSSSGGANVLTF

d_call: .
v_call: TRBV30
j_call: TRBJ1-2
cdr3_length: 15
clone_size: .
cdr3_nt: TGTGCCTGGAGGGGGATGGACATTACTAACTATGGCTACACCTTC
cdr3_aa: CAWRGMDITNYGYTF

d_call: .
v_call: TRBV10-2
j_call: TRBJ2-3
cdr3_length: 16
clone_size: once
cdr3_nt: TGCGCCAGCAGTGAGTCAACAGGACAGATTCTGGATACGCAGTATTTT
cdr3_aa: CASSESTGQILDTQYF

d_call: .
v_call: TRBV10-3
j_call: TRBJ1-3
cdr3_length: 13
clone_size: .
cdr3_nt: TGTGCCATCAGTGGAGAGGAACCAAACACCATATATTTT
cdr3_aa: CAISGEEPNTIYF

d_call: .
v_call: TRBV19
j_call: TRBJ1-1
cdr3_length: 17
clone_size: .
cdr3_nt: TGTGCCAGTACCCTTTATGGGGCCCTGTTCATGAACACTGAAGCTTTCTTT
cdr3_aa: CASTLYGALFMNTEAFF

d_call: .
v_call: TRBV28
j_call: TRBJ2-1
cdr3_length: 11
clone_size: .
cdr3_nt: TGTGCCAGCTGGACAAATTCTGAGCAGTTCTTC
cdr3_aa: CASWTNSEQFF

d_call: TRBD1
v_call: TRBV11-3
j_call: TRBJ2-7
cdr3_length: 16
clone_size: .
cdr3_nt: TGTGCCAGCAGCTTAGGATGGGGGGACAGGGGCTACGAGCAGTACTTC
cdr3_aa: CASSLGWGDRGYEQYF